Shown below are 20 T cell receptor beta chains from a single sample sequenced in a study of blood T cell repertoires in COVID-19. Method: immunoSEQ multiplex PCR; TCRdb's copy keeps in-frame clones and lacks some. This table holds about 87,000 clones, roughly 88% found once. The sequenced sample consisted of peripheral blood. These receptors all come from a woman of 80 years or more with COVID-19, enrolled during active disease.

The chain recombines TRBV24-1 with TRBJ2-3, with 8 bases matching TRBD2. Germline CDR1 is KGHDR and CDR2 is SFDVKD. The CDR3 has 15 residues. V was pared by 0 bases and J by 4 bases, with 2 bases of the junction left unmatched. The CDR3 spells CATSDLSGGPDTQYF. CDR3 DNA sequence: TGTGCCACCAGTGATTTGTCGGGGGGGCCAGATACGCAGTATTTT.

V and J are TRBV20-1 and TRBJ1-5, with D possibly matching TRBD1 (5 bases). V was clipped by 3 bases and J by 8 bases, with 20 bases between them. This CDR3 comprises 15 residues. CDR1 is DFQATT and CDR2 is SNEGSKA in the germline V gene (reference sequence). The CDR3 spells CSASGRAFAGEPQHF. For the CDR3, the DNA is TGCAGTGCTAGTGGCAGGGCCTTCGCGGGGGAGCCCCAGCATTTT.

V is TRBV10-1 and J is TRBJ2-3; no clear D gene. Trimming took off 0 bases at V and 0 bases at J, with 10 bases between the two ends. Germline V gene sequence: CDR1 WNHNN, CDR2 SYGVQD (reference sequence). The CDR3 totals 16 residues. The CDR3 reads CASSESGAASTDTQYF. The CDR3 region has the DNA TGCGCCAGCAGTGAGTCCGGAGCAGCTAGCACAGATACGCAGTATTTT.

The chain couples TRBV5-1 to TRBJ2-5; D call uncertain. Germline CDR1 is SGHRS and CDR2 is YFSETQ. Deletions cut 3 bases from V and 10 bases from J, with 16 bases between. The CDR3 has 13 residues. CDR3: CASSSATRDSQYF. In DNA, the CDR3 is TGCGCCAGCAGCTCCGCGACAAGAGATAGCCAGTACTTC.

The chain combines TRBV5-1 with TRBJ1-2, with D tentatively TRBD1 (6 bases). Trimming left V 4 bases short and J 6 bases short, with 16 bases between. CDR3 length equals 14 residues. Germline V gene lookup returns CDR1 SGHRS and CDR2 YFSETQ. CDR3 coding DNA: TGCGCCAGCAGCCAACAGGGAGCCCTTGATGGCTACACCTTC. As protein: CASSQQGALDGYTF.

This clone was detected once. The chain links TRBV19 to TRBJ2-5; possible D gene TRBD2, 5 bases. This CDR3 contains 15 residues. V gave up 2 bases and J gave up 5 bases, with 15 bases separating them. CDR1 and CDR2 from the germline V gene are LNHDA and SQIVND (reference sequence). CDR3 loop: CASSIYSGREETQYF. The DNA of the CDR3 is TGTGCCAGTAGTATATACAGCGGAAGAGAGGAGACCCAGTACTTC.

The chain is built from TRBV19 and TRBJ2-3, with 8 bases identical to TRBD2. CDR3 length: 16 residues. V lost 10 bases to trimming and J lost 2 bases; unmatched junction nucleotides: 14. CDR1 is LNHDA, CDR2 SQIVND, per germline (reference sequence). The CDR3 bases are TGTGCCATGGCGGGCCTAGCGGGTGCGTTCACAGATACGCAGTATTTT. Encoded protein: CAMAGLAGAFTDTQYF.

The chain recombines TRBV18 with TRBJ2-7; D possibly corresponds to TRBD2 (5 bases). The germline gives CDR1 KGHSH, CDR2 LQKENI. This CDR3 region has 15 residues. Trimming took off 3 bases at V and 3 bases at J, with 15 bases between the two ends. In DNA, the CDR3 is TGTGCCAGCTCACCCAGACTACAGAAAGACTACGAGCAGTACTTC. This gives the protein CASSPRLQKDYEQYF.

The chain has TRBV10-3 and TRBJ2-5, with a possible D match to TRBD1 (5 bases). Germline V gene data show CDR1 as ENHRY and CDR2 as SYGVKD. This CDR3 is built from 14 residues. V was pared by 3 bases and J by 2 bases, with 10 bases between. The CDR3 loop is CAISDRVRQETQYF. The CDR3, as DNA: TGTGCCATCAGTGACAGGGTTCGACAAGAGACCCAGTACTTC.

The chain joins TRBV7-2 to TRBJ2-3, with D unclear. From germline, CDR1 is SGHTA and CDR2 FQGNSA. With 1 base removed from V and 2 bases from J, the gap between germline ends came to 7 bases. The CDR3 covers 14 residues. CDR3 DNA sequence: TGTGCCAGCAGCTTAGTACAGTTCACAGATACGCAGTATTTT. It encodes CASSLVQFTDTQYF.

The J gene is TRBJ1-1, the V gene TRBV7-8; tentatively, D is TRBD1 (6 bases). Germline CDR1 reads SGHVS; CDR2 reads FQNEAQ. This CDR3 spans 16 amino acids. V was clipped by 5 bases and J by 1 base, with 17 bases between them. The DNA of the CDR3 is TGTGCCAGCAGCCCTCGAGAGGCACAGGGGAACACTGAAGCTTTCTTT. Translated: CASSPREAQGNTEAFF.

V is TRBV28 and J is TRBJ2-1; 8 positions agree with TRBD2. V was pared by 7 bases and J by 4 bases, with 6 bases of the junction left unmatched. The CDR3 spans 14 residues. The V gene's germline CDR1 is MDHEN and CDR2 SYDVKM. In nucleotides, the CDR3 is TGTGCCAGCAACCTAGCGGGTGCATACAATGAGCAGTTCTTC. Residues: CASNLAGAYNEQFF.

The V call is TRBV10-3, the J call TRBJ2-5; possibly TRBD1 for D (6 bases). The germline V gene encodes CDR1 ENHRY and CDR2 SYGVKD. This CDR3 contains 16 residues. Trimming left V 2 bases short and J 4 bases short, with 17 bases between. CDR3: CAISEGGPADLETQYF. The CDR3 DNA reads TGTGCCATCAGTGAGGGGGGCCCTGCCGATCTAGAGACCCAGTACTTC.

The chain links TRBV6-5 to TRBJ1-1; 7 nucleotides agree with TRBD1. J was trimmed by 6 bases and V by 6 bases; bases with no gene match: 7. The CDR3 has 13 amino acids. Germline CDR1 and CDR2: MNHEY and SVGAGI. CDR3 coding DNA: TGTGCCAGCAGAAGACAGGGTCTGGCTGAAGCTTTCTTT. Translated: CASRRQGLAEAFF.

This clone appeared once. This chain links TRBV4-1 with TRBJ2-4; the D is unclear. V lost 0 bases and J lost 8, with 14 bases in between. CDR3 length: 15 amino acids. Germline V CDR1 and CDR2: MGHRA, YSYEKL. The CDR3 region has the DNA TGCGCCAGCAGCCAAGAACTGAGAGGAGTCGACATTCAGTACTTC. Its protein is CASSQELRGVDIQYF.

The CDR3 nucleotides read TGTGCCAGCAGCCGCACCCCCTTATCGGGGGACCGCCCTCGGGGGGCTTTCTTT. As protein: CASSRTPLSGDRPRGAFF. The chain is built from TRBV7-3 and TRBJ1-1; possibly TRBD1 for D (5 bases). The CDR3 consists of 18 residues. Trimming took off 5 bases at V and 11 bases at J, with 33 bases between the two ends. In germline, CDR1 is SGHTA, CDR2 FQGTGA.

The chain combines TRBV20-1 with TRBJ1-2, with D unclear. The V gene's germline CDR1 is DFQATT and CDR2 SNEGSKA (reference sequence). The CDR3 sequence is 10 residues long. V lost 4 bases to trimming and J lost 8 bases, with 8 bases between them. Here the CDR3 reads CSATVIGYTF. CDR3 in DNA: TGCAGTGCTACAGTGATCGGCTACACCTTC.

CDR3 region: CASSLGGDTQYF. In nucleotides, the CDR3 is TGCGCCAGCAGCTTGGGAGGAGATACGCAGTATTTT. This chain connects TRBV5-1 to TRBJ2-3; D unclear. The ends were cut back, 0 bases at V and 5 bases at J, with 4 bases in the middle. Germline V lookup: CDR1 SGHRS, CDR2 YFSETQ. The CDR3 length is 12 residues.

The chain is built from TRBV6-5 and TRBJ2-4, with 7 nucleotides matching TRBD2. J gave up 6 bases and V 8 bases, and 13 bases lay outside the gene matches. The CDR3 has 15 amino acids. The germline V gene encodes CDR1 MNHEY and CDR2 SVGAGI. This CDR3 reads CASSPGRAVGNIQYF. CDR3 DNA sequence: TGTGCCAGCTCTCCGGGGAGGGCCGTCGGAAACATTCAGTACTTC.

The chain carries TRBV29-1 and TRBJ2-7, with a tentative D call TRBD1 (6 bases). This CDR3 has 14 residues. Germline CDR1 reads SQVTM; CDR2 reads ANQGSEA. Trimming removed 4 bases from V and 5 bases from J, with 18 bases in between. The CDR3 spells CSVGGGRGGDEQYF. In nucleotides, the CDR3 is TGCAGCGTTGGTGGGGGCAGGGGTGGCGACGAGCAGTACTTC.